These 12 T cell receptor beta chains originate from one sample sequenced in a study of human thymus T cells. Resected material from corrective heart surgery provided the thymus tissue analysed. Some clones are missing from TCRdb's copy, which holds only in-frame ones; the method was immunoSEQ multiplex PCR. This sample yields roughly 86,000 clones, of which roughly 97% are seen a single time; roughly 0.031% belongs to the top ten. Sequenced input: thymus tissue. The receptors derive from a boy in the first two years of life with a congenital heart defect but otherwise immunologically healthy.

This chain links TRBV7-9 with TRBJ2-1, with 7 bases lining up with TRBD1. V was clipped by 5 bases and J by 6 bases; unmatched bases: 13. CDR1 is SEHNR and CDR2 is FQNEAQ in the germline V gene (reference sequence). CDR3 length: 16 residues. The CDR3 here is CASSPPIRDRFNEQFF. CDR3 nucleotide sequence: TGTGCCAGCAGCCCCCCCATCCGGGACAGATTCAATGAGCAGTTCTTC. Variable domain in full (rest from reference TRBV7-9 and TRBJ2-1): DTGVSQNPRHKITKRGQNVTFRCDPISEHNRLYWYRQTLGQGPEFLTYFQNEAQLEKSRLLSDRFSAERPKGSFSTLEIQRTEQGDSAMYLCASSPPIRDRFNEQFFGPGTRLTVL.

The CDR3: CAWSVRGLAGIAYEQYF. The CDR3 nucleotides read TGTGCCTGGAGTGTACGTGGGCTAGCGGGGATCGCCTACGAGCAGTACTTC. The V call is TRBV30, the J call TRBJ2-7; 9 bases agree with TRBD2. V dropped 0 bases and J dropped 2; count of bases not matched to a gene: 11. CDR1 is GTSNPN, CDR2 SVGIG, per germline (reference sequence). CDR3 length equals 17 residues.

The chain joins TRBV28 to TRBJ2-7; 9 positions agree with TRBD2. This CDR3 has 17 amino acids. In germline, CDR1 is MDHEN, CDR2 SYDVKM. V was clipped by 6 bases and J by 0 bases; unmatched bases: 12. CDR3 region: CASSPLGVAGASYEQYF. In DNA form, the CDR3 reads TGTGCCAGCAGCCCCCTCGGTGTAGCGGGGGCCTCCTACGAGCAGTACTTC. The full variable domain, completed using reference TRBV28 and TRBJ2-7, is DVKVTQSSRYLVKRTGEKVFLECVQDMDHENMFWYRQDPGLGLRLIYFSYDVKMKEKGDIPEGYSVSREKKERFSLILESASTNQTSMYLCASSPLGVAGASYEQYFGPGTRLTVT.

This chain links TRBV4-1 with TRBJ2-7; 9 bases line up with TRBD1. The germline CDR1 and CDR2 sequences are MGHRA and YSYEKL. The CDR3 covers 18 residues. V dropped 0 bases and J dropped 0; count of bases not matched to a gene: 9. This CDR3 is CASSQDLLRDRASYEQYF. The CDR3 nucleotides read TGCGCCAGCAGCCAAGATCTTTTGAGGGACAGGGCCTCCTACGAGCAGTACTTC.

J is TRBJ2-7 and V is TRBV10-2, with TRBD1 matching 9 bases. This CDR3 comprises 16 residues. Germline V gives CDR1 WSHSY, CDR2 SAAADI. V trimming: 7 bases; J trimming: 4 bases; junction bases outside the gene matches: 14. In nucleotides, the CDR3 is TGCGCCAGCATCAACCAAGGGACAGGGAATAGGTACGAGCAGTACTTC. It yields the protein CASINQGTGNRYEQYF.

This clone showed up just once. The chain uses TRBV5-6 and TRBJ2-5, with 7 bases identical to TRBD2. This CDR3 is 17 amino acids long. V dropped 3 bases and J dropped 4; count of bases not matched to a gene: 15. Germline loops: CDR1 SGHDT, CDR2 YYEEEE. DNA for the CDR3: TGTGCCAGCAGCTCCTCTTTACTAGCGAGGGTAGGAGAGACCCAGTACTTC. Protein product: CASSSSLLARVGETQYF.

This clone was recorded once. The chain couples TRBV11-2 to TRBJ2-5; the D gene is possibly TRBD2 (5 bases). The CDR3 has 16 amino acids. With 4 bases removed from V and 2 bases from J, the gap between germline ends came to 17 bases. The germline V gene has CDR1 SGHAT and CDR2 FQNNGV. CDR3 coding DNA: TGTGCCAGCAGCTCCACGGGCTGGCGGGTTCAAGAGACCCAGTACTTC. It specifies CASSSTGWRVQETQYF.

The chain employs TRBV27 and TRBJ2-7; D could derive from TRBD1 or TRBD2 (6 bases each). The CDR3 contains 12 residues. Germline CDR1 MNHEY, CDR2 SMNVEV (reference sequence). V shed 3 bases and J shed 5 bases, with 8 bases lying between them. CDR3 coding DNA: TGTGCCAGCAGTTTGAGGGGGGACGAGCAGTACTTC. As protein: CASSLRGDEQYF.

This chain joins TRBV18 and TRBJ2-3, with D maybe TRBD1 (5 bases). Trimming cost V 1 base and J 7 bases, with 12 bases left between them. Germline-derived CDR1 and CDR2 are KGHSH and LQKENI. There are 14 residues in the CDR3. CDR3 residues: CASSPRQPTHTQYF. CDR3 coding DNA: TGTGCCAGCTCACCACGACAGCCCACCCATACGCAGTATTTT.

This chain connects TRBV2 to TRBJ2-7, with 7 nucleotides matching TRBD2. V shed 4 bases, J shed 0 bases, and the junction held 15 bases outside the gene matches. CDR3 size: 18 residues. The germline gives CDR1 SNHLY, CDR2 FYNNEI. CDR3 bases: TGTGCCAGCAGTGCTAGCGGAGGAGGAAACGGGAACTCCTACGAGCAGTACTTC. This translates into CASSASGGGNGNSYEQYF. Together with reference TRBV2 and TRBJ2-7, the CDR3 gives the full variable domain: EPEVTQTPSHQVTQMGQEVILRCVPISNHLYFYWYRQILGQKVEFLVSFYNNEISEKSEIFDDQFSVERPDGSNFTLKIRSTKLEDSAMYFCASSASGGGNGNSYEQYFGPGTRLTVT.

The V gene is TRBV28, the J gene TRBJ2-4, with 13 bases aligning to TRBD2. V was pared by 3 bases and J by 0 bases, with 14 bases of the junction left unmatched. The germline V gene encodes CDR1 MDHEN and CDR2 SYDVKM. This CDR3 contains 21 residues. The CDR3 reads CASSLQFFGTSGDLAKNIQYF. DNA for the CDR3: TGTGCCAGCAGTTTGCAGTTTTTTGGGACTAGCGGGGATCTAGCCAAAAACATTCAGTACTTC.

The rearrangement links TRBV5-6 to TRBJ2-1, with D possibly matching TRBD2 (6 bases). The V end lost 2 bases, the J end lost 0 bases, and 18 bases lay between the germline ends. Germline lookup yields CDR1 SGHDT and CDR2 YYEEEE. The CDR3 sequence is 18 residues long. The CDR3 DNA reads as TGTGCCAGCAGCTTTAAGTTTTCTACGGGGGTCTCCTACAATGAGCAGTTCTTC. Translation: CASSFKFSTGVSYNEQFF. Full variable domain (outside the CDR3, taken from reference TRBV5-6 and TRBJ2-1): DAGVTQSPTHLIKTRGQQVTLRCSPKSGHDTVSWYQQALGQGPQFIFQYYEEEERQRGNFPDRFSGHQFPNYSSELNVNALLLGDSALYLCASSFKFSTGVSYNEQFFGPGTRLTVL.